These 23 T cell receptor beta chains were all obtained from the same sample, sequenced in a study of patients and donors after allogeneic stem cell transplantation. MiXCR, applied by TCRdb to the RT-PCR reads, yields one record per CDR3 protein. The table includes approximately 140,000 distinct CDR3 sequences, approximately 35% detected once. Input material: blood, either unsorted or a sorted T cell fraction (not recorded which). These receptors came from a human donor who was either an allogeneic HSCT recipient or a stem cell or donor lymphocyte infusion donor (not recorded which). It is not recorded whose cells these are; they may come from a transplant donor.

This sequence joins TRBV27 and TRBJ1-1, with D unresolved. This CDR3 has 16 amino acids. Trimming pared 3 bases from V and 3 bases from J, leaving 17 bases between. Germline V lookup: CDR1 MNHEY, CDR2 SMNVEV (reference sequence). CDR3 DNA: TGTGCCAGCAGTTTCTCCCTGCAGACGGTGTACACTGAAGCTTTCTTT. Protein: CASSFSLQTVYTEAFF.

This clonotype has just one count. The gene calls are TRBV29-1 and TRBJ2-5; TRBD2 matches at 16 bases. Germline CDR1 SQVTM, CDR2 ANQGSEA. The CDR3 sequence is 14 residues long. V trimming: 5 bases; J trimming: 10 bases; junction bases outside the gene matches: 7. In DNA, the CDR3 is TGCAGCGTTCACGGGACTAGCGGGGGGGCGAGCCAGTACTTC. Residues: CSVHGTSGGASQYF.

The rearrangement links TRBV7-2 to TRBJ1-1; D is unresolved. CDR3 length equals 12 residues. Germline values: CDR1 SGHTA, CDR2 FQGNSA. With 7 bases removed from V and 5 bases from J, the gap between germline ends came to 11 bases. CDR3 nucleotide sequence: TGTGCCAGCACCCTGGTCGGTACTGAAGCTTTCTTT. Its translation: CASTLVGTEAFF.

In nucleotides, the CDR3 is TGCAGTGCTAGAGAAGAACCACAGGACTCCTATAATTCACCCCTCCACTTT. This gives the protein CSAREEPQDSYNSPLHF. The chain joins TRBV20-1 to TRBJ1-6; D may be TRBD1 (5 bases). The CDR3 covers 17 residues. V lost 0 bases, J lost 0 bases, and 12 bases lay in between. Germline lookup yields CDR1 DFQATT and CDR2 SNEGSKA (reference sequence).

V gene TRBV7-9 combines with J gene TRBJ1-2; D unclear. Germline lookup yields CDR1 SEHNR and CDR2 FQNEAQ (reference sequence). With 4 bases removed from V and 1 base from J, the gap between germline ends came to 10 bases. The CDR3 consists of 14 residues. The CDR3 protein is CASSSTDGNYGYTF. The CDR3 DNA follows: TGTGCCAGCAGCTCTACGGATGGTAACTATGGCTACACCTTC.

The chain couples TRBV12-3 or TRBV12-4 to TRBJ1-6; 10 bases align to TRBD1. Trimming at V came to 7 bases and at J to 8 bases, leaving 5 bases not matched to a gene. This CDR3 region has 14 residues. The CDR3 nucleotides read TGTGCCAGCACCTGGGGGACAGGGGATTCACCCCTCCACTTT. It is translated as CASTWGTGDSPLHF.

This chain joins TRBV28 and TRBJ2-7; TRBD1 might be the D (5 bases). CDR1 MDHEN and CDR2 SYDVKM come from the germline V gene. V lost 3 bases, J lost 7 bases, and 13 bases lay in between. There are 13 residues in the CDR3. CDR3 region: CASSFTGPGEQYV. The CDR3 DNA sequence: TGTGCCAGCAGTTTTACAGGCCCGGGTGAGCAGTACGTC.

This clonotype was picked up a small number of times. The V call is TRBV5-1, the J call TRBJ1-2, with a weak D call TRBD1 (6 bases). V was cut by 5 bases and J by 6 bases, with 14 bases left in between. CDR1 and CDR2 (germline): SGHRS, YFSETQ. This CDR3 is built from 13 residues. The CDR3 bases are TGCGCCAGCAGGCTAACAGGGATGGATGGCTACACCTTC. Its translation: CASRLTGMDGYTF.

This clonotype was observed a few times. The rearrangement uses TRBV6-2 or TRBV6-3 and TRBJ1-2; 7 nucleotides agree with TRBD1. Germline CDR1 and CDR2: MNHEY and SVGEGT. The J segment lost 5 bases and the V segment lost 8 bases, leaving 5 bases of the junction unmatched. The length of the CDR3 is 12 residues. In DNA form, the CDR3 reads TGTGCCAGCCGGGACAGTACTTATGGCTACACCTTC. It encodes CASRDSTYGYTF.

This chain links TRBV28 with TRBJ1-4; D remains unclear. The CDR3 length is 15 residues. Deletions cut 5 bases from V and 7 bases from J, with 17 bases between. CDR1 MDHEN and CDR2 SYDVKM come from the germline V gene. For the CDR3, the DNA is TGTGCCAGCAGTCCGGATTCATATAGTCCTGAAAAACTGTTTTTT. Protein product: CASSPDSYSPEKLFF.

The chain uses TRBV10-3 and TRBJ1-3, with D tentatively TRBD1 (5 bases). Germline-derived CDR1 and CDR2 are ENHRY and SYGVKD. The V gene lost 4 bases and the J gene lost 3 bases, with 16 bases spanning the gap. CDR3 length: 16 residues. This chain's CDR3 is CAISGGSGRDGNTIYF. In nucleotides, the CDR3 is TGTGCCATCAGTGGGGGCTCCGGGCGGGATGGAAACACCATATATTTT.

This clonotype was counted between two and nine times. The chain is built from TRBV12-3 or TRBV12-4 and TRBJ2-5; TRBD1 agrees at 7 bases. Trimming took 6 bases from V and 5 from J; bases not matched to a gene: 6. The CDR3 contains 13 residues. CDR3 residues: CASSHRGAETQYF. The CDR3 DNA sequence: TGTGCCAGCAGCCACAGGGGAGCCGAGACCCAGTACTTC.

The rearrangement uses TRBV20-1 and TRBJ2-3; D uncertain. CDR3 length: 11 amino acids. Germline V lookup: CDR1 DFQATT, CDR2 SNEGSKA (reference sequence). The V and J ends lost 2 bases and 5 bases respectively, with 5 bases between them. The CDR3: CSARLEDTQYF. In DNA, the CDR3 is TGCAGTGCTAGACTGGAAGATACGCAGTATTTT.

The V gene is TRBV5-1, the J gene TRBJ1-2; 10 bases fit TRBD1. CDR1 is SGHRS, CDR2 YFSETQ, per germline. The length of the CDR3 is 14 residues. V lost 4 bases, J lost 4 bases, and 4 bases stayed unmatched. For the CDR3, the DNA is TGCGCCAGCAGCGTGGGACAGGGGACCTATGGCTACACCTTC. It is translated as CASSVGQGTYGYTF.

CDR3 protein: CASSWTGRDTEAFF. In DNA form, the CDR3 reads TGTGCCAGCAGTTGGACAGGGAGGGACACTGAAGCTTTCTTT. The gene calls are TRBV6-6 and TRBJ1-1; TRBD1 matches at 8 bases. V lost 4 bases and J lost 3; bases outside the gene matches: 4. CDR3 length: 14 amino acids. CDR1 is MNHNY, CDR2 SVGAGI, per germline (reference sequence).

V usage is TRBV10-3 and J usage is TRBJ1-5; 9 bases match TRBD1. J lost 7 bases, V lost 6 bases, and 10 bases had no gene match. Germline CDR1 ENHRY, CDR2 SYGVKD. This CDR3 region has 15 residues. The CDR3 reads CAISRDRVQGQPQHF. DNA for the CDR3: TGTGCCATCAGCCGGGACAGGGTGCAGGGGCAGCCCCAGCATTTT.

The V call is TRBV6-2 or TRBV6-3, the J call TRBJ2-1, with 7 bases identical to TRBD2. The CDR3 is made up of 17 amino acids. The germline V gene has CDR1 MNHEY and CDR2 SVGEGT. Unmatched junction bases numbered 12, after V lost 6 bases and J lost 1 base. This CDR3 is CASRTRRGEVSYNEQFF. The CDR3 nucleotides read TGTGCCAGCAGAACCCGACGGGGGGAGGTATCCTACAATGAGCAGTTCTTC.

This clonotype has a count of ten or more. The chain recombines TRBV11-3 with TRBJ1-2, with 12 bases fitting TRBD1. V shed 9 bases and J 8 bases; nucleotides not matched to a gene: 1. Germline V CDR1 and CDR2: SGHNT, YENEEA. This CDR3 comprises 11 residues. The CDR3 spells CASGTGGGYTF. The CDR3 bases are TGTGCCAGTGGGACAGGGGGCGGCTACACCTTC.

Remarks on this clonotype: Because it lacks the conserved phenylalanine or tryptophan at the end, this CDR3 is likely a read error. It is unclear where the CDR3 begins or ends on the DNA, so no DNA is shown, and the CDR3 is as TCRdb lists it. CDR3 loop: CASSSGTGPSVL. The rearrangement uses TRBV12-3 or TRBV12-4 and TRBJ1-1; whether TRBD1, the table's D call, matches the DNA was not checked. From its first to its last residue, the CDR3 has 12 amino acids.

This clonotype came up many times. The CDR3 DNA follows: TGTGCCAGCAGTTTAGGCCAGGGAGGCGGCTACACCTTC. Protein sequence: CASSLGQGGGYTF. The rearrangement uses TRBV12-3 or TRBV12-4 and TRBJ1-2; maybe TRBD1 (5 bases). The CDR3 loop spans 13 amino acids. Trimming removed 1 base from V and 8 bases from J, with 11 bases in between.

This rearrangement joins TRBV4-3 to TRBJ1-2; 7 nucleotides match TRBD1. Germline CDR1 is LGHNA and CDR2 is YSLEER. The CDR3 is 17 amino acids. V shed 0 bases and J 3 bases; nucleotides not matched to a gene: 10. This chain's CDR3 is CASSQDPVGGGHYGYTF. The CDR3 nucleotides are TGCGCCAGCAGCCAAGATCCGGTTGGAGGGGGCCACTATGGCTACACCTTC.

This clonotype was seen more than once but under ten times. This rearrangement joins TRBV2 to TRBJ1-5; the match to TRBD1 covers 10 bases. Germline V lookup: CDR1 SNHLY, CDR2 FYNNEI. There are 16 residues in the CDR3. J lost 8 bases, V lost 5 bases, and 12 bases had no gene match. The CDR3 coding sequence is TGTGCCAGCAGTTTCCCGGGACAGGGGTCTTTTGAGCCCCAGCATTTT. Protein: CASSFPGQGSFEPQHF.

The chain combines TRBV28 with TRBJ1-6, with D possibly matching TRBD1 (5 bases). V was cut by 6 bases and J by 7 bases, with 10 bases left in between. This CDR3 has 13 residues. Germline V gene sequence: CDR1 MDHEN, CDR2 SYDVKM. CDR3 loop: CASRGRENSPLHF. The CDR3 nucleotides are TGTGCCAGCAGGGGACGGGAGAATTCACCCCTCCACTTT.